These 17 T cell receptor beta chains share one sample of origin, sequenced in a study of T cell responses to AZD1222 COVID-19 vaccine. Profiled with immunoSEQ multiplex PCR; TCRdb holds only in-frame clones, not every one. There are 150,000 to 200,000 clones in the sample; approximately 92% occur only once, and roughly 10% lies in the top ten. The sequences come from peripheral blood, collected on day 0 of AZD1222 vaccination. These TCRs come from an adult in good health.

The DNA for the CDR3 is TGTGCCACCTCAGGACTAGCGGGAGGGCCCACCGGGGAGCTGTTTTTT. Translation: CATSGLAGGPTGELFF. This chain joins TRBV10-3 and TRBJ2-2; 15 positions agree with TRBD2. From germline, CDR1 is ENHRY and CDR2 SYGVKD. Germline trimming cut 10 bases from V and 4 bases from J; bases unmatched to any gene: 7. The CDR3 loop spans 16 amino acids.

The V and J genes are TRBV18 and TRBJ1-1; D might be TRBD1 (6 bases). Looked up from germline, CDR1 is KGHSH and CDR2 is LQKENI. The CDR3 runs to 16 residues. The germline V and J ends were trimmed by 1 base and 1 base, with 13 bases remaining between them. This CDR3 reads CASSPQAGAANTEAFF. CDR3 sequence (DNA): TGTGCCAGCTCACCACAAGCAGGGGCCGCGAACACTGAAGCTTTCTTT.

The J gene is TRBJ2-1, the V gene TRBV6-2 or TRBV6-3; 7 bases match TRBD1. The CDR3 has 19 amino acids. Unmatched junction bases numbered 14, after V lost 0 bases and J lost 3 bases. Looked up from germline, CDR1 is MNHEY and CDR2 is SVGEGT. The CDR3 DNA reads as TGTGCCAGCAGTTACTCGACATTTCTCCGGGACAGAAACTACAATGAGCAGTTCTTC. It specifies CASSYSTFLRDRNYNEQFF.

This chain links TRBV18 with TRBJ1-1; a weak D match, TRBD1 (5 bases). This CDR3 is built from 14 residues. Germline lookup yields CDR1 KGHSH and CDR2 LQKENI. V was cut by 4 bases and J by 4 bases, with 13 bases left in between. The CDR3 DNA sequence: TGTGCCAGCTCACAGGGGCTTCTCGGCACTGAAGCTTTCTTT. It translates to CASSQGLLGTEAFF. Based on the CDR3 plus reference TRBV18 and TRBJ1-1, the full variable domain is NAGVMQNPRHLVRRRGQEARLRCSPMKGHSHVYWYRQLPEEGLKFMVYLQKENIIDESGMPKERFSAEFPKEGPSILRIQQVVRGDSAAYFCASSQGLLGTEAFFGQGTRLTVV.

CDR3 nucleotides: TGTGCCAGTAGGCCGGACAGGGTAGGAGAGACCCAGTACTTC. Its protein is CASRPDRVGETQYF. The chain combines TRBV19 with TRBJ2-5; TRBD1 agrees at 8 bases. This CDR3 has 14 residues. Germline assignment: CDR1 LNHDA and CDR2 SQIVND (reference sequence). With V trimmed by 6 bases and J by 4 bases, 7 bases remained unmatched.

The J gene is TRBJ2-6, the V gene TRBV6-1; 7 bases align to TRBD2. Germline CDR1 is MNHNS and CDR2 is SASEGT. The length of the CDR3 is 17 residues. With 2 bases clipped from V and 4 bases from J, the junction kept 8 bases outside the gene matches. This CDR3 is CASSEYNAGVGANVLTF. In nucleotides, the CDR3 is TGTGCCAGCAGTGAATATAACGCGGGGGTCGGGGCCAACGTCCTGACTTTC.

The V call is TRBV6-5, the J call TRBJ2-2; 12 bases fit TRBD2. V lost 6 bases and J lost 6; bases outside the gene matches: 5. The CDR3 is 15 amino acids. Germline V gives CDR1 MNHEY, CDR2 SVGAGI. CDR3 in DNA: TGTGCCAGCAGATTACTAGCGGGAGGATCCGGGGAGCTGTTTTTT. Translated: CASRLLAGGSGELFF.

The CDR3 loop is CASSLGSSGGQETQYF. In DNA, the CDR3 is TGCGCCAGCAGCTTGGGTTCTAGCGGGGGGCAAGAGACCCAGTACTTC. The chain is built from TRBV5-1 and TRBJ2-5; 11 bases are shared with TRBD2. CDR1 is SGHRS and CDR2 is YFSETQ in the germline V gene. Unmatched junction bases numbered 3, after V lost 0 bases and J lost 2 bases. This CDR3 has 16 residues. The full variable domain, with the rest looked up from reference TRBV5-1 and TRBJ2-5, is KAGVTQTPRYLIKTRGQQVTLSCSPISGHRSVSWYQQTPGQGLQFLFEYFSETQRNKGNFPGRFSGRQFSNSRSEMNVSTLELGDSALYLCASSLGSSGGQETQYFGPGTRLLVL.

The DNA for the CDR3 is TGTGCCAGCAGCTTAGGAGGACACCAATGGGGAACTGAAGCTTTCTTT. Protein product: CASSLGGHQWGTEAFF. V and J are TRBV7-2 and TRBJ1-1; TRBD1 is a possible D gene (5 bases). The V end was cut by 1 base, the J end by 5 bases, with 17 bases between. This CDR3 comprises 16 residues. From germline, CDR1 is SGHTA and CDR2 FQGNSA.

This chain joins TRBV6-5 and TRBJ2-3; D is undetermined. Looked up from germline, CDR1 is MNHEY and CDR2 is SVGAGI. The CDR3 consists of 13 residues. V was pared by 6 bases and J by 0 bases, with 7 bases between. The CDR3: CASRDPSTDTQYF. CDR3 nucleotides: TGTGCCAGCAGAGACCCTAGCACAGATACGCAGTATTTT.

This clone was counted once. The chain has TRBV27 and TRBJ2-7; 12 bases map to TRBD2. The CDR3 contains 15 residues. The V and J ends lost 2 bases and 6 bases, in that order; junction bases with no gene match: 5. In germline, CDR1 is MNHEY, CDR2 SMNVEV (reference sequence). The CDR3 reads CASSLLKGLAGEQYF. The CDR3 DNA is TGTGCCAGCAGTTTACTCAAGGGACTAGCGGGCGAGCAGTACTTC.

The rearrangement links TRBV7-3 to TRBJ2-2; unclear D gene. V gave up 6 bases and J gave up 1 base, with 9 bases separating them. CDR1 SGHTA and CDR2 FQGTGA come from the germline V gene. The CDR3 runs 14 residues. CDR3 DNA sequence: TGTGCCAGCAGAAGGAGCGAGAACACCGGGGAGCTGTTTTTT. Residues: CASRRSENTGELFF.

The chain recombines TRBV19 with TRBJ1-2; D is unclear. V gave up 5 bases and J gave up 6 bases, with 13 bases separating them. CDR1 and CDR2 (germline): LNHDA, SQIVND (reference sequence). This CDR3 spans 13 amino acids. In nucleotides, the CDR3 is TGTGCCAGTAGTTTCGCGACGGTGGATGGCTACACCTTC. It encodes CASSFATVDGYTF. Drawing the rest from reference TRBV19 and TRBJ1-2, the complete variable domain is DGGITQSPKYLFRKEGQNVTLSCEQNLNHDAMYWYRQDPGQGLRLIYYSQIVNDFQKGDIAEGYSVSREKKESFPLTVTSAQKNPTAFYLCASSFATVDGYTFGSGTRLTVV.

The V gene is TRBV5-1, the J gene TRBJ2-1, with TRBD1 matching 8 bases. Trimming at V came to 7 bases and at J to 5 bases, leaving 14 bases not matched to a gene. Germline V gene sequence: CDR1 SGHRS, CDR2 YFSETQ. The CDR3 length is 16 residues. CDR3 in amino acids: CASFLDTGGPNNEQFF. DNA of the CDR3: TGCGCCAGCTTCCTAGACACAGGGGGACCGAACAATGAGCAGTTCTTC.

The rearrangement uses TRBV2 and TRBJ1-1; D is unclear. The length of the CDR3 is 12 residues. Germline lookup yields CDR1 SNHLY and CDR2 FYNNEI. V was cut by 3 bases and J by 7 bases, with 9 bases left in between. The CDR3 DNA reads TGTGCCAGCAGTGAGGCTTTAATTGAAGCTTTCTTT. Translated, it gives CASSEALIEAFF.

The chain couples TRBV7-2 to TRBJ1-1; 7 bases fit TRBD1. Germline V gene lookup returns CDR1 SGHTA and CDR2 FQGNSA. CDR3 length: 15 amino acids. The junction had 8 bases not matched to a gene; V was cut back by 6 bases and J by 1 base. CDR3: CASSQSRQGNTEAFF. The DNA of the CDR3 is TGTGCCAGCAGTCAAAGCAGACAGGGGAACACTGAAGCTTTCTTT.

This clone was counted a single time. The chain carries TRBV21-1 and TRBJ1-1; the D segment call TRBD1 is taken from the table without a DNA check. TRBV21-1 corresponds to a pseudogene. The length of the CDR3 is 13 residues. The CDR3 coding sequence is TGTGCCAGCAGCAAAGCGGCAGAAACAGAAGCTTTCTTT. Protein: CASSKAAETEAFF.